The present T cell receptor beta chain was sequenced within a study of OX40 agonist ivuxolimab in advanced cancers. The overall study: Antecedent anti-PD-1, anti-PD-L1 or anti-CTLA-4 therapy was permissible, with roughly 36% having received some. Study-level results: CD4+ and CD8+ T cells in blood underwent clonal expansion by week 6 at 0.1 to 3.0 mg/kg.

In regard to this clone: The antigen is not known.

The protocol was immunoSEQ multiplex PCR, while the TCRdb copy is restricted to in-frame clones and leaves out a portion. The sample holds roughly 73,000 clones, 85% to 90% seen once. CDR1 is MDHEN and CDR2 is SYDVKM in the germline V gene. The CDR3 consists of 13 residues. Trimming pared 3 bases from V and 7 bases from J, leaving 12 bases between. If patients had autoimmune disease history or systemic immunosuppression, they were excluded. Peripheral blood came from all dose cohorts at three timepoints. The sample in question was CD4+ or CD8+ T cells sorted from blood, obtained in a trial of the OX40 agonist ivuxolimab. The sequence came from an adult with an advanced solid tumor such as melanoma, head and neck, liver or kidney cancer. The chain joins TRBV28 to TRBJ1-2, with D possibly matching TRBD1 (5 bases). The CDR3 DNA is TGTGCCAGCAGTTTCGGGGGGTCTTCTGGCTACACCTTC. As protein: CASSFGGSSGYTF.